The 5 T cell receptor beta chains presented below share a single source sample, sequenced in a study of beta chain features in type 1 diabetes. The study, taken as a whole, reports: TCRB CDR3s were moderately but significantly shorter in Type 1 diabetes patients in all four CD4+ subsets.

Their target antigens are unknown. TCRB transcripts that were expressed got sequenced, as all of the isolated RNA had been reverse transcribed. TCRdb's copy holds only in-frame clones and misses some; the assay was immunoSEQ multiplex PCR. In the table there are approximately 100,000 clones, about 26% of which are singletons. Sequencing was performed on central memory CD4+ T cells from blood. The receptors shown here come from a woman under 30 with type 1 diabetes.

The sample holds a few counts of this clone. V is TRBV6-6 and J is TRBJ2-1, with 11 bases fitting TRBD2. CDR3 size: 14 residues. The V and J ends lost 6 bases and 8 bases, in that order; junction bases with no gene match: 6. CDR1 MNHNY and CDR2 SVGAGI come from the germline V gene (reference sequence). The CDR3 bases are TGTGCCAGCAGCGAAACTAGCGGGAGTTATGAGCAGTTCTTC. This translates into CASSETSGSYEQFF.

This clone was detected a few times. The gene calls are TRBV28 and TRBJ1-2; the match to TRBD1 covers 7 bases. The CDR3 is 13 residues long. The V gene's germline CDR1 is MDHEN and CDR2 SYDVKM. The V and J ends lost 3 bases and 6 bases, in that order; junction bases with no gene match: 4. This CDR3 is CASSLVQGDGYTF. As DNA, the CDR3 is TGTGCCAGCAGTTTGGTCCAGGGGGATGGCTACACCTTC.

The V call is TRBV18, the J call TRBJ1-2; TRBD1 might be the D (5 bases). With 2 bases removed from V and 5 bases from J, the gap between germline ends came to 12 bases. Per the germline V gene, CDR1 is KGHSH and CDR2 is LQKENI. The CDR3 loop spans 14 amino acids. The CDR3 reads CASSPVDSRYGYTF. The CDR3 DNA follows: TGTGCCAGCTCACCAGTTGACAGTCGTTATGGCTACACCTTC. Drawing the rest from reference TRBV18 and TRBJ1-2, the complete variable domain is NAGVMQNPRHLVRRRGQEARLRCSPMKGHSHVYWYRQLPEEGLKFMVYLQKENIIDESGMPKERFSAEFPKEGPSILRIQQVVRGDSAAYFCASSPVDSRYGYTFGSGTRLTVV.

Only a few counts were recorded for this clone. This chain's CDR3 is CASSARLAAYNEQFF. In DNA form, the CDR3 reads TGTGCCAGCAGCGCCCGACTAGCGGCCTACAATGAGCAGTTCTTC. V is TRBV11-2 and J is TRBJ2-1; 9 bases agree with TRBD2. There are 15 residues in the CDR3. The J segment lost 2 bases and the V segment lost 5 bases, leaving 4 bases of the junction unmatched. Germline CDR1 reads SGHAT; CDR2 reads FQNNGV.

The CDR3 region has the DNA TGCAGTGCTGTGAGGACTGAAGCTTTCTTT. It codes for CSAVRTEAFF. This chain links TRBV20-1 with TRBJ1-1; unclear D gene. The CDR3 consists of 10 residues. Germline CDR1 and CDR2: DFQATT and SNEGSKA (reference sequence). V lost 5 bases, J lost 5 bases, and 6 bases lay in between.